This T cell receptor (beta chain) is drawn from a study of blood T cell repertoires in COVID-19. Sequencing was performed with immunoSEQ multiplex PCR; in TCRdb, only in-frame clones are kept and a portion is missing. The sample lists roughly 190,000 clones, roughly 80% seen once, with under 6.5% in the top ten. This CDR3 contains 12 residues. V was pared by 9 bases and J by 13 bases, with 8 bases of the junction left unmatched. Self-reported history from a screening survey and questionnaire set each donor's cohort. The sample taken for sequencing was PBMCs or T cells enriched from blood (not recorded which). This TCR derives from a woman aged 60-75 years with acute COVID-19. This rearrangement joins TRBV12-3 or TRBV12-4 to TRBJ2-1; 11 positions agree with TRBD2. The CDR3 is CASGSSGRTQFF. The CDR3 DNA reads TGTGCCAGTGGATCTAGCGGGAGGACACAGTTCTTC.